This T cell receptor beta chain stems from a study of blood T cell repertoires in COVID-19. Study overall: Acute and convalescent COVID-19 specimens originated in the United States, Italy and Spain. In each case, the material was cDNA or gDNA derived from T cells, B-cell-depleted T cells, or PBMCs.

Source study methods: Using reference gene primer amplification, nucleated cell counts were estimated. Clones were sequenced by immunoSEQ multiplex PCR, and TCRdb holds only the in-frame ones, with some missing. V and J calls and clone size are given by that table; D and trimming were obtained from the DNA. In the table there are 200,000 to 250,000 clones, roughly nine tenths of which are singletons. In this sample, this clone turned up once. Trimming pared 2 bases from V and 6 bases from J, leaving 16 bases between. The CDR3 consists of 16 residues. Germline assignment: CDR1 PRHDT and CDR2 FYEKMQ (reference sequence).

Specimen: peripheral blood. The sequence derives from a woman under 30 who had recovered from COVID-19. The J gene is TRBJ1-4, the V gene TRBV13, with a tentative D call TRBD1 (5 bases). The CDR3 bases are TGTGCCAGCAGCTTATTTAGTCTGGGGGGAGATGAAAAACTGTTTTTT. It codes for CASSLFSLGGDEKLFF.